This is a list of T cell receptor beta chains from one sample in a study of graft-versus-host responses after intestinal transplantation. Their antigens are not known. Produced via immunoSEQ multiplex PCR; TCRdb's table is partial and in-frame only. The table lists more than 85,000 clones, roughly 91% of them singletons, with roughly 2% in the top ten. The specimen comprised unstimulated CD8+ T cells sorted from spleen or lymph node cells, sampled before intestinal transplant. Every receptor here comes from a human donor who received an intestinal transplant. Both conserved end residues are part of each CDR3. D genes are given only for firm matches. Size is stated for part of the rows, as once, few or many counts, or as a class when the clone is expanded.

d_call,j_call,v_call,clone_size,cdr3_nt,cdr3_aa
TRBD1,TRBJ1-1,TRBV19,few,TGTGCCAGTAGCCTGGACAGGGGGCGCACTGAAGCTTTCTTT,CASSLDRGRTEAFF
NA,TRBJ2-3,TRBV9,NA,TGTGCCAGCAGCGTAGGGCGCGGGGATGCAGATACGCAGTATTTT,CASSVGRGDADTQYF
NA,TRBJ1-1,TRBV13,NA,TGTGCCAGCAGCCCCGGACAGTACACTGAAGCTTTCTTT,CASSPGQYTEAFF
NA,TRBJ1-1,TRBV27,NA,TGTGCCAGCCAACTTCTTAAGAACACTGAAGCTTTCTTT,CASQLLKNTEAFF
NA,TRBJ1-1,TRBV4-1,NA,TGCGCCAGCAGCCAAGATCCGGTATCTGAAGCTTTCTTT,CASSQDPVSEAFF
TRBD1,TRBJ2-3,TRBV30,NA,TGTGCCTGCCACCGGGACAGGGATAGTCCAGATACGCAGTATTTT,CACHRDRDSPDTQYF
TRBD1,TRBJ1-6,TRBV30,NA,TGTGCCTGGACTTTCGCACAGGGGATTAGATCACCCCTCCACTTT,CAWTFAQGIRSPLHF
NA,TRBJ2-7,TRBV9,NA,TGTGCCAGCAGCCTAGCCGCCGGAGAAAGGTACGAGCAGTACTTC,CASSLAAGERYEQYF
TRBD1,TRBJ2-1,TRBV5-4,NA,TGTGCCAGCAGCCTCACACACCTATCAGGGGGCCCCTACAATGAGCAGTTCTTC,CASSLTHLSGGPYNEQFF
TRBD1,TRBJ2-5,TRBV30,NA,TGTGCCTGGAGTGTGGGACAGGGAACGGAGACCCAGTACTTC,CAWSVGQGTETQYF
TRBD1,TRBJ1-2,TRBV29-1,NA,TGCAGCGTACAAGGGGGCGGCTACACCTTC,CSVQGGGYTF
TRBD1,TRBJ2-3,TRBV5-1,once,TGCGCCAGCAGCTTCCGGGACAGGGCCTCGGGCACAGATACGCAGTATTTT,CASSFRDRASGTDTQYF
TRBD2,TRBJ2-4,TRBV2,NA,TGTGCCAGCAGTGATCGACTAGCGGATACGCAGTACTTC,CASSDRLADTQYF
TRBD1,TRBJ1-1,TRBV15,NA,TGTGCCACCAGCACCTCATGGACAGGGGGCCGGGAGACTGAAGCTTTCTTT,CATSTSWTGGRETEAFF
NA,TRBJ1-5,TRBV4-1,NA,TGCGCCAGCAGCCCGGAGGAGGGAAGTGGGCAGCCCCAGCATTTT,CASSPEEGSGQPQHF
TRBD1,TRBJ1-3,TRBV30,NA,TGTGCCTGGAGTGTACAGGGGATCGAAGGAAACACCATATATTTT,CAWSVQGIEGNTIYF
TRBD2,TRBJ2-1,TRBV13,NA,TGTGCCAGCAGCTTGGAGCGGGGGGGCCCTAATGAGCAGTTCTTC,CASSLERGGPNEQFF
TRBD2,TRBJ2-3,TRBV7-8,NA,TGTGCCAGCAGCCCGAGGGGGCTAGCGGGGGTCGCAGATACGCAGTATTTT,CASSPRGLAGVADTQYF
TRBD2,TRBJ2-1,TRBV4-1,NA,TGCGCCAGCAGCCAAGTCAGCGGGGGGGCCCATGAGCAGTTCTTC,CASSQVSGGAHEQFF
NA,TRBJ1-3,TRBV4-3,NA,TGCGCCAGCAGCCAAGATCGGGCAGGGACTGGAAACACCATATATTTT,CASSQDRAGTGNTIYF
NA,TRBJ1-5,TRBV19,NA,TGTGCCAGTAGTCCAGGACGGGGGGCCAATAGCAATCAGCCCCAGCATTTT,CASSPGRGANSNQPQHF
NA,TRBJ2-7,TRBV2,NA,TGTGCCAGCGAGGTTGGAGGGATAGGTGCCGAGCAGTACTTC,CASEVGGIGAEQYF
NA,TRBJ2-1,TRBV11-3,NA,TGTGCCAGCAGCGACGGGGTCCTAAACTACAATGAGCAGTTCTTC,CASSDGVLNYNEQFF
NA,TRBJ1-6,TRBV13,NA,TGTGCCAGCAGCTTAAGGGGCAGGGAAGGATATAATTCACCCCTCCACTTT,CASSLRGREGYNSPLHF
TRBD1,TRBJ2-7,TRBV4-1,NA,TGCGCCAGCAGCGCCGGGACAGGGGGCTGGAAAGAGCAGTACTTC,CASSAGTGGWKEQYF
NA,TRBJ2-1,TRBV5-6,NA,TGTGCCAGCAGCTTGCAGGAAAGCTCCTACAATGAGCAGTTCTTC,CASSLQESSYNEQFF
NA,TRBJ2-5,TRBV27,NA,TGTGCCAGCAGTTTATTCGCAGGGGACGAGGAGACCCAGTACTTC,CASSLFAGDEETQYF
NA,TRBJ2-3,TRBV13,NA,TGTGCCAGCAGCTTACGCGGGGCGGAAGATACGCAGTATTTT,CASSLRGAEDTQYF
NA,TRBJ1-6,TRBV6-1,NA,TGTGCCAGCAGTGAGTACGCAGAATGGAATTCACCCCTCCACTTT,CASSEYAEWNSPLHF
TRBD1,TRBJ1-3,TRBV6-6,once,TGTGCCAGCACCATGGACAGGGGGGCTGGAAACACCATATATTTT,CASTMDRGAGNTIYF
TRBD1,TRBJ2-1,TRBV10-3,NA,TGTGCCATCAGTGAAAGCGACAGGGGCTACAATGAGCAGTTCTTC,CAISESDRGYNEQFF
NA,TRBJ1-6,TRBV7-9,NA,TGTGCCAGCAGCTTATCAGGACAGACTTCACCCCTCCACTTT,CASSLSGQTSPLHF
TRBD2,TRBJ2-1,TRBV29-1,NA,TGCAGCGTTGTTGCCAGCGGGGCCTCCTACAATGAGCAGTTCTTC,CSVVASGASYNEQFF
NA,TRBJ1-5,TRBV18,NA,TGTGCCAGCTTCAACCCTCCCCCTTTCCGGACCGACTATAGCAATCAGCCCCAGCATTTT,CASFNPPPFRTDYSNQPQHF
NA,TRBJ2-7,TRBV14,NA,TGTGCCAGCAGCCTCCGTACAGGGTACGAGCAGTACTTC,CASSLRTGYEQYF
NA,TRBJ2-3,TRBV10-1,NA,TGCGCCAGCAGTGAAGTAGCTAGCACAGATACGCAGTATTTT,CASSEVASTDTQYF
NA,TRBJ1-2,TRBV6-6,NA,TGTGCCAGCGGCTATGGGTCGGGGGTTGATGGCTACACCTTC,CASGYGSGVDGYTF
TRBD1,TRBJ2-7,TRBV27,NA,TGTGCCAGCAGTCGGCGGGCAGGGGGCAACGAGCAGTACTTC,CASSRRAGGNEQYF
NA,TRBJ1-3,TRBV15,NA,TGTGCCACCAGCAGAGACCGGGGAAAGGGAAACACCATATATTTT,CATSRDRGKGNTIYF
TRBD2,TRBJ2-1,TRBV13,NA,TGTGCCAGCGGATTCCCCGGGGGGGCTGAGCAGTTCTTC,CASGFPGGAEQFF
NA,TRBJ2-7,TRBV19,NA,TGTGCCAGTAGTATGCAGGGGTACTCCTACGAGCAGTACTTC,CASSMQGYSYEQYF
NA,TRBJ2-7,TRBV10-2,once,TGCGCCACCACTTCCGTGAAGGACATGTACTACGAGCAGTACTTC,CATTSVKDMYYEQYF
NA,TRBJ2-3,TRBV7-7,once,TGTGCCAGCAGCAGGACTAGCACAGATACGCAGTATTTT,CASSRTSTDTQYF
TRBD1,TRBJ1-5,TRBV30,once,TGTGCCTGGGACTACTTACAGGGGGGGATTTCCCCTTGCCTCAATCAGCCCCAGCATTTT,CAWDYLQGGISPCLNQPQHF
TRBD2,TRBJ2-7,TRBV5-8,few,TGTGCCAGCAGCTTGGTTAGCGGGGAGGCCTACGAGCAGTACTTC,CASSLVSGEAYEQYF
NA,TRBJ1-1,TRBV27,NA,TGTGCCAGCAGTTTACAGTGGAACACTGAAGCTTTCTTT,CASSLQWNTEAFF
NA,TRBJ2-3,TRBV7-9,NA,TGTGCCAGCAGCTTAACAGGGTCGTGGACAGATACGCAGTATTTT,CASSLTGSWTDTQYF
TRBD1,TRBJ1-5,TRBV4-3,NA,TGCGCCAGCAGCCATCCCCCGACTCTAGGGCAGGGGGAGAATCAGCCCCAGCATTTT,CASSHPPTLGQGENQPQHF
TRBD1,TRBJ2-5,TRBV7-2,NA,TGTGCCAGCAGCTTAGACAGGGGCGAAGAGACCCAGTACTTC,CASSLDRGEETQYF
TRBD1,TRBJ1-2,TRBV23-1,NA,TGCGCCAGCAGTCAGTGGGACAGGGTTGGGTATGGCTACACCTTC,CASSQWDRVGYGYTF
NA,TRBJ2-7,TRBV4-1,NA,TGCGCCAGCAGCCAAGGCCAGAGGGAGTCCTACGAGCAGTACTTC,CASSQGQRESYEQYF
TRBD1,TRBJ1-1,TRBV12-5,once,TGTGCTAGTGCCCCCGGGACAGGGGTTAACACTGAAGCTTTCTTT,CASAPGTGVNTEAFF
TRBD2,TRBJ2-7,TRBV15,NA,TGTGCCACCAGCAAAAGGACTAGCGGGGTGTCCCACGAGCAGTACTTC,CATSKRTSGVSHEQYF
TRBD1,TRBJ2-7,TRBV27,NA,TGTGCCAGCCAGACCGGGACAGGGACGGACGAGCAGTACTTC,CASQTGTGTDEQYF
TRBD1,TRBJ2-1,TRBV19,NA,TGTGCCAGTAGTTTTACAGGGGTGAATGAGCAGTTCTTC,CASSFTGVNEQFF
TRBD2,TRBJ2-7,TRBV6-1,NA,TGTGCCAGCAGTGACCTAGCTGGCGGGGGAGACGGCTACGAGCAGTACTTC,CASSDLAGGGDGYEQYF
TRBD1,TRBJ2-1,TRBV11-3,NA,TGTGCCAGCAGTTCGAGGGGGCATCATGAGCAGTTCTTC,CASSSRGHHEQFF
NA,TRBJ1-1,TRBV4-1,NA,TGCGCCAGCAGCCGAGGCCGGGGGGAGACTGTGAACACTGAAGCTTTCTTT,CASSRGRGETVNTEAFF
NA,TRBJ2-2,TRBV5-4,once,TGTGCCAGCAGCCAAGAGTACAGGCGGCCCGGGGAGCTGTTTTTT,CASSQEYRRPGELFF
NA,TRBJ2-7,TRBV28,NA,TGTGCCAGCAGTTTGATCGGGGTGCAGAGCTCCTACGAGCAGTACTTC,CASSLIGVQSSYEQYF